One T cell receptor beta chain is described in this entry. The data were taken from a study of blood T cells in healthy people across ages. Looked up from germline, CDR1 is DFQATT and CDR2 is SNEGSKA (reference sequence). The CDR3 is made up of 16 amino acids. V gave up 6 bases and J gave up 6 bases; unmatched junction bases: 12. Primers used in a second PCR of about 7 to 12 cycles were a sample-barcoded 5' primer and a J-beta primer mix. TCRdb itself ran the 5' RACE reads through MiXCR, one entry per CDR3 protein. The sample shows almost 800,000 distinct CDR3 sequences, roughly 50% of them seen only once. Each individual donor underwent a draw of approximately 9.6 milliliters of peripheral blood.

The sequencing input was blood. The chain joins TRBV20-1 to TRBJ2-6; 9 nucleotides line up with TRBD2. This receptor was identified in a man aged 25-45 years in good health. The CDR3 sequence is CSAERAGGAQANVLTF. The CDR3, as DNA: TGCAGTGCCGAGAGAGCGGGGGGCGCACAGGCCAACGTCCTGACTTTC.